This entry is about one T cell receptor (beta chain). The sample comes from a study of CD8+ T cells in alopecia areata. Trimming left V 1 base short and J 4 bases short, with 2 bases between. The CDR3 sequence is 11 residues long. The germline CDR1 and CDR2 sequences are SGHTA and FQGNSA. Described treatment: oral pan-JAK inhibitor, 5-10 mg twice daily. Extracted from the samples, RNA was reverse transcribed into cDNA to serve as the sequencing template. Method: immunoSEQ multiplex PCR; TCRdb's copy keeps in-frame clones and lacks some. The sample holds roughly 98,000 clones, more than 55% seen once. The sequence was obtained from a human donor with alopecia areata. The rearrangement uses TRBV7-2 and TRBJ2-7, with D unclear. This specimen was CD8+ T cells sorted from blood, taken at week 4, from a patient treated with tofacitinib. As DNA, the CDR3 is TGTGCCAGCAGCTTAGTTTACGAGCAGTACTTC. This encodes CASSLVYEQYF. The variable domain in full, with the rest retrieved from reference TRBV7-2 and TRBJ2-7, is GAGVSQSPSNKVTEKGKDVELRCDPISGHTALYWYRQSLGQGLEFLIYFQGNSAPDKSGLPSDRFSAERTGGSVSTLTIQRTQQEDSAVYLCASSLVYEQYFGPGTRLTVT.